The 22 T cell receptor beta chains below were found in one sample sequenced in a study of cytotoxic CD8 clonotypes in ibrutinib-treated CLL. The protocol was immunoSEQ multiplex PCR, while the TCRdb copy is restricted to in-frame clones and leaves out a portion. The sample carries about 330,000 clones, approximately 67% recorded once. Sequences were derived from PBMCs, sampled after 36 months of ibrutinib treatment. Source of these receptors: a human donor with chronic lymphocytic leukemia.

J is TRBJ1-1 and V is TRBV5-1; D is undetermined. Looked up from germline, CDR1 is SGHRS and CDR2 is YFSETQ. Trimming pared 1 base from V and 3 bases from J, leaving 7 bases between. The CDR3 totals 13 residues. CDR3 nucleotides: TGCGCCAGCAGCTTGCGACCTGACACTGAAGCTTTCTTT. Residues: CASSLRPDTEAFF.

The chain carries TRBV5-4 and TRBJ1-1, with D unclear. The V gene's germline CDR1 is SGHNT and CDR2 YYREEE (reference sequence). Trimming left V 4 bases short and J 3 bases short, with 7 bases between. This CDR3 is 12 amino acids long. For the CDR3, the DNA is TGTGCCAGCAGCCCCGAGGACACTGAAGCTTTCTTT. It specifies CASSPEDTEAFF.

For the CDR3, the DNA is TGTGCCAGCAGTGAAGATTGGGGGGGTTTCTACACCTTC. Translation gives CASSEDWGGFYTF. The chain is built from TRBV6-1 and TRBJ1-2; tentatively, D is TRBD1 (5 bases). The CDR3 covers 13 residues. V gave up 1 base and J gave up 10 bases, with 13 bases separating them. Germline CDR1 and CDR2: MNHNS and SASEGT.

This clone was picked up a small number of times. V usage is TRBV7-6 and J usage is TRBJ1-6; no clear D. The V and J ends lost 3 bases and 3 bases respectively, with 9 bases between them. CDR3 size: 15 residues. CDR1 and CDR2 (germline): SGHVS, FNYEAQ. The CDR3 DNA reads as TGTGCCAGCAGCTTTGACGCTGACTATAATTCACCCCTCCACTTT. Its translation: CASSFDADYNSPLHF.

The chain joins TRBV19 to TRBJ2-7, with 11 bases aligning to TRBD2. V was pared by 5 bases and J by 2 bases, with 8 bases of the junction left unmatched. This CDR3 has 16 amino acids. CDR1 LNHDA and CDR2 SQIVND come from the germline V gene (reference sequence). The CDR3 DNA reads TGTGCCAGTAGTCGATCTAGCGGGGGGCGAACCTACGAGCAGTACTTC. Its translation: CASSRSSGGRTYEQYF.

This clone was recorded a few times. The chain links TRBV29-1 to TRBJ2-1; D remains ambiguous. The CDR3 sequence is 11 residues long. Trimming pared 8 bases from V and 9 bases from J, leaving 14 bases between. Per germline, CDR1 SQVTM and CDR2 ANQGSEA. The CDR3 DNA sequence: TGCAGCCTCCTAGGTAAGGGTGAGCAGTTCTTC. Residues: CSLLGKGEQFF.

This clone was counted a single time. The identical CDR3 is also encoded by other nucleotide sequences in the sample. This chain joins TRBV27 and TRBJ2-7, with TRBD1 identical over 11 bases. The CDR3 loop spans 13 amino acids. Trimming took 5 bases from V and 4 from J; bases not matched to a gene: 1. Germline V gives CDR1 MNHEY, CDR2 SMNVEV (reference sequence). The CDR3 bases are TGTGCCAGCAGTAGGGACAGGGGGTACGAGCAGTACTTC. Encoded protein: CASSRDRGYEQYF.

The V gene is TRBV9, the J gene TRBJ1-2; TRBD1 is a possible D gene (5 bases). Trimming took off 4 bases at V and 7 bases at J, with 23 bases between the two ends. Germline loops: CDR1 SGDLS, CDR2 YYNGEE. The CDR3 sequence is 16 residues long. CDR3 DNA sequence: TGTGCCAGCAGCCCCCGCCAGGGCAATCCCGGGGGTGGCTACACCTTC. It specifies CASSPRQGNPGGGYTF.

The CDR3 is CASSLTLSTDTQYF. DNA for the CDR3: TGTGCCAGCAGCCTGACCCTTAGCACAGATACGCAGTATTTT. The chain joins TRBV9 to TRBJ2-3; D is uncertain. This CDR3 has 14 residues. The germline V and J ends were trimmed by 4 bases and 0 bases, with 9 bases remaining between them. Germline V gives CDR1 SGDLS, CDR2 YYNGEE.

The chain uses TRBV29-1 and TRBJ1-1; D is undetermined. V lost 6 bases and J 6 bases, leaving 20 bases between the germline ends. This CDR3 is 14 amino acids long. CDR1 and CDR2 (germline): SQVTM, ANQGSEA. In DNA, the CDR3 is TGCAGCGTCGCCAGGATTGGATCAGGCGCTGAAGCTTTCTTT. Amino acid sequence: CSVARIGSGAEAFF.

The CDR3 sequence is CASSTSDSGYTF. The CDR3 bases are TGCGCCAGCAGCACTTCGGACAGCGGCTACACCTTC. This chain connects TRBV5-1 to TRBJ1-2; D perhaps matches TRBD1 (6 bases). This CDR3 is 12 amino acids long. CDR1 and CDR2 (germline): SGHRS, YFSETQ. With 4 bases removed from V and 8 bases from J, the gap between germline ends came to 12 bases.

The chain links TRBV29-1 to TRBJ2-1, with D perhaps TRBD1 (6 bases). V gave up 4 bases and J gave up 6 bases, with 13 bases separating them. Germline CDR1 SQVTM, CDR2 ANQGSEA. The CDR3 runs 13 residues. The CDR3 sequence: CSVASTGRNEQFF. The DNA of the CDR3 is TGCAGCGTTGCTTCTACAGGGCGCAATGAGCAGTTCTTC.

The CDR3 spells CASNTGHSNQPQHF. CDR3 DNA: TGTGCCAGCAATACAGGTCATAGCAATCAGCCCCAGCATTTT. The chain uses TRBV6-6 and TRBJ1-5; tentatively, D is TRBD1 (5 bases). V dropped 7 bases and J dropped 0 bases, with 10 bases sitting between them. CDR3 length equals 14 residues. Germline V gene lookup returns CDR1 MNHNY and CDR2 SVGAGI (reference sequence).

This clone was seen a few times. The gene calls are TRBV5-1 and TRBJ2-7, with 10 positions matching TRBD2. Germline trimming cut 0 bases from V and 7 bases from J; bases unmatched to any gene: 7. The CDR3 extends over 15 amino acids. CDR1 and CDR2 (germline): SGHRS, YFSETQ. The CDR3 DNA follows: TGCGCCAGCAGCTTGGGAAGCGGGAGGGCCAGGGAGCAGTACTTC. Translation: CASSLGSGRAREQYF.

The chain recombines TRBV28 with TRBJ2-7; 8 bases align to TRBD2. V dropped 6 bases and J dropped 2; count of bases not matched to a gene: 6. Germline V gives CDR1 MDHEN, CDR2 SYDVKM. This CDR3 contains 14 residues. CDR3 sequence reads: CASRPSGWAYEQYF. In nucleotides, the CDR3 is TGTGCCAGCAGGCCTAGCGGGTGGGCCTACGAGCAGTACTTC.

The gene calls are TRBV28 and TRBJ2-1, with TRBD2 identical over 12 bases. The CDR3 covers 17 residues. CDR1 MDHEN and CDR2 SYDVKM come from the germline V gene. The V and J ends lost 6 bases and 5 bases, in that order; junction bases with no gene match: 11. Here the CDR3 reads CASSTELAGGGNNEQFF. Written as DNA, the CDR3 is TGTGCCAGCAGCACCGAACTAGCGGGAGGCGGGAACAATGAGCAGTTCTTC.

There are a few counts of this clone. The chain joins TRBV10-1 to TRBJ2-7; D is unresolved. The CDR3 contains 12 residues. The germline V gene encodes CDR1 WNHNN and CDR2 SYGVQD (reference sequence). V gave up 3 bases and J gave up 1 base, with 4 bases separating them. CDR3 region: CASSDWSYEQYF. CDR3 in DNA: TGCGCCAGCAGTGACTGGTCCTACGAGCAGTACTTC.

This clone was found once. This chain connects TRBV19 to TRBJ2-1; D call uncertain. Trimming left V 1 base short and J 0 bases short, with 7 bases between. Germline V gives CDR1 LNHDA, CDR2 SQIVND (reference sequence). The CDR3 has 15 residues. The CDR3 loop reads CASSIGRFSYNEQFF. DNA for the CDR3: TGTGCCAGTAGTATAGGACGTTTCTCCTACAATGAGCAGTTCTTC. Looking up the rest from reference TRBV19 and TRBJ2-1 gives the full variable domain: DGGITQSPKYLFRKEGQNVTLSCEQNLNHDAMYWYRQDPGQGLRLIYYSQIVNDFQKGDIAEGYSVSREKKESFPLTVTSAQKNPTAFYLCASSIGRFSYNEQFFGPGTRLTVL.

V and J are TRBV5-1 and TRBJ2-1; 8 positions match TRBD1. Germline V gives CDR1 SGHRS, CDR2 YFSETQ. The CDR3 has 17 residues. The trim removed 4 bases at V and 3 bases at J, leaving 12 bases unmatched. The CDR3 here is CASSLSPGTGGYNEQFF. CDR3 coding DNA: TGCGCCAGCAGCCTGTCCCCCGGGACAGGTGGCTACAATGAGCAGTTCTTC.

The V and J genes are TRBV6-5 and TRBJ1-1; D is perhaps TRBD1 (6 bases). This CDR3 is 13 amino acids long. Per the germline V gene, CDR1 is MNHEY and CDR2 is SVGAGI. The V end lost 5 bases, the J end lost 4 bases, and 11 bases lay between the germline ends. The CDR3 DNA reads TGTGCCAGCAGTATGGTCAGGGGCACTGAAGCTTTCTTT. Its protein is CASSMVRGTEAFF.

This clone was seen more than once but under ten times. The chain uses TRBV2 and TRBJ1-3; D gene unclear. Per germline, CDR1 SNHLY and CDR2 FYNNEI. Trimming pared 3 bases from V and 1 base from J, leaving 10 bases between. The CDR3 has 15 residues. The CDR3 spells CASSEGIRSGNTIYF. In nucleotides, the CDR3 is TGTGCCAGCAGTGAGGGAATTAGGTCTGGAAACACCATATATTTT.

The V gene is TRBV28, the J gene TRBJ1-2, with TRBD1 as a possible D gene (6 bases). V dropped 6 bases and J dropped 3 bases, with 11 bases sitting between them. The CDR3 runs to 13 residues. Germline CDR1 reads MDHEN; CDR2 reads SYDVKM. The chain's CDR3 is CASSPDSYYGYTF. The CDR3 DNA reads as TGTGCCAGCAGCCCGGACAGTTACTATGGCTACACCTTC.